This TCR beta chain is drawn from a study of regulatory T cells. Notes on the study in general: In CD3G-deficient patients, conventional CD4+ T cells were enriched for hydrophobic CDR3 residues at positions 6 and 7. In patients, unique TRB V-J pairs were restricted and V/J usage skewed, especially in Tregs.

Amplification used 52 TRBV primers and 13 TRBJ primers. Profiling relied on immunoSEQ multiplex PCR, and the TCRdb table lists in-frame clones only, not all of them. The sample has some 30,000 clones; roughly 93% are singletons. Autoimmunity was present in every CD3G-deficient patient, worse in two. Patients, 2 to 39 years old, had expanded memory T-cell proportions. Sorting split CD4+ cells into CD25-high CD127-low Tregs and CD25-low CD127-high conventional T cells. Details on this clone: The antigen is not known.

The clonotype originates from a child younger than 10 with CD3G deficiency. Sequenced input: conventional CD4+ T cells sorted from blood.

CDR3 DNA sequence: TGTGCCAGTAGTATAGTAACTCTAGCCGCCACCGGGGAGCTGTTTTTT. Protein product: CASSIVTLAATGELFF. The chain recombines TRBV19 with TRBJ2-2; possible D gene TRBD2, 5 bases. Germline V gene lookup returns CDR1 LNHDA and CDR2 SQIVND (reference sequence). V was cut by 1 base and J by 4 bases, with 13 bases left in between. The CDR3 consists of 16 residues.